This T cell receptor beta chain was identified during a study of shared T cell receptors in the human thymus (dated by TCRdb to about 2021). Turning to the overall study: The study examined how the human thymus generates shared, self-reactive T-cell receptor alpha chains.

Remarks on this clone: Its target antigen remains unknown. Per-nucleotide qualities are absent, and no much larger clonotype sits a single base away.

Libraries came from the immunoSEQ multiplex PCR assay. Not all clones reach the TCRdb copy of this immuneACCESS table, which keeps in-frame sequences only. Checked studies attribute under half of the gap to unresolved V genes and leave the rest unexplained. The sample table holds around 340,000 clones, of which around 93% were seen once. The ten biggest clones cover 0.02% of the sample. CDR1 and CDR2 (MNHEY, SMNVEV) derive from the germline V gene (reference sequence). V ends up 5 bases short and J 4 bases short, with an unmatched junction base count of 10. CDR3 length: 16 amino acids, cysteine to phenylalanine. Just the 48-base CDR3 DNA is kept, in frame starting at base 1.

The specimen sequenced was thymocytes. This TCR was recovered from a human donor. The chain employs TRBV27 and TRBJ2-3, and TRBD2 aligns with 9 junction nucleotides. The DNA sequence follows: TGTGCCAGCAGTCAAAACGGTAGCGGGAGATCAGATACGCAGTATTTT. Its coded protein is CASSQNGSGRSDTQYF.